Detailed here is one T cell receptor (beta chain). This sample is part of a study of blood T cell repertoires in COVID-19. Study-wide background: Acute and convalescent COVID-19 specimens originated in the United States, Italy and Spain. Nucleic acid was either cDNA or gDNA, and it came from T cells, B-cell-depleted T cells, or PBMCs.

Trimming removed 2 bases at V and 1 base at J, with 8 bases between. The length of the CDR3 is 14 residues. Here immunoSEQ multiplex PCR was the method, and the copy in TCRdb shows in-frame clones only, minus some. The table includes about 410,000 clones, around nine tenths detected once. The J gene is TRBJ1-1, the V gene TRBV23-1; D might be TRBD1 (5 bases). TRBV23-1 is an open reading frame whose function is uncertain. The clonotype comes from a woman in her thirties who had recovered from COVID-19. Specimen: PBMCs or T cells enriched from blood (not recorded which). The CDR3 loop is CASSQPQANTEAFF. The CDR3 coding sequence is TGCGCCAGCAGTCAACCACAGGCGAACACTGAAGCTTTCTTT.